The 19 T cell receptor beta chains below come from one sample, sequenced in a study of beta chain features in type 1 diabetes. The study reverse transcribed the entire isolated RNA, so it sequenced expressed TCRB transcripts. The repertoire was sequenced with immunoSEQ multiplex PCR; TCRdb's copy has only in-frame clones and lacks some. The table records about 40,000 clones, 49% of them present only once. Sequencing was carried out using central memory CD4+ T cells from blood. The receptor set was obtained from a woman aged 18-35 years in good health.

The rearrangement joins TRBV9 to TRBJ1-5, with TRBD1 matching over 10 bases. The CDR3 runs to 19 residues. Per germline, CDR1 SGDLS and CDR2 YYNGEE. J was trimmed by 0 bases and V by 0 bases; bases with no gene match: 9. CDR3 region: CASSVATRQGAHSNQPQHF. Written as DNA, the CDR3 is TGTGCCAGCAGCGTAGCTACGAGACAGGGGGCTCATAGCAATCAGCCCCAGCATTTT.

This chain uses TRBV7-8 with TRBJ2-2; D remains unclear. The CDR3 sequence is 15 residues long. With 2 bases removed from V and 4 bases from J, the gap between germline ends came to 11 bases. Germline loops: CDR1 SGHVS, CDR2 FQNEAQ. The CDR3 sequence is CASSLRSQFTGELFF. The CDR3 bases are TGTGCCAGCAGCTTAAGATCACAGTTCACCGGGGAGCTGTTTTTT. The full variable domain, with the rest looked up from reference TRBV7-8 and TRBJ2-2, is GAGVSQSPRYKVAKRGQDVALRCDPISGHVSLFWYQQALGQGPEFLTYFQNEAQLDKSGLPSDRFFAERPEGSVSTLKIQRTQQEDSAVYLCASSLRSQFTGELFFGEGSRLTVL.

Only a few counts were recorded for this clone. The rearrangement joins TRBV7-2 to TRBJ2-3; no reliable D call. Trimming removed 8 bases from V and 0 bases from J, with 15 bases in between. Looked up from germline, CDR1 is SGHTA and CDR2 is FQGNSA. This CDR3 is built from 15 residues. The CDR3, as DNA: TGTGCCAGCCTAGACGGCCCTCAAAGCACAGATACGCAGTATTTT. Translation gives CASLDGPQSTDTQYF.

This sequence joins TRBV25-1 and TRBJ1-2; a weak D match, TRBD1 (6 bases). Germline V CDR1 and CDR2: MGHDK, SYGVNS. The CDR3 totals 16 residues. Deletions cut 1 base from V and 4 bases from J, with 16 bases between. CDR3 sequence: CASSEWGGQDGYGYTF. Here the CDR3 DNA reads TGTGCCAGCAGTGAATGGGGGGGGCAGGATGGCTATGGCTACACCTTC.

The chain has TRBV20-1 and TRBJ2-7; no clear D gene. With 0 bases removed from V and 3 bases from J, the gap between germline ends came to 3 bases. CDR1 DFQATT and CDR2 SNEGSKA come from the germline V gene (reference sequence). The CDR3 loop spans 11 amino acids. CDR3 nucleotides: TGCAGTGCTAGAGATTACTACGAGCAGTACTTC. Translating gives CSARDYYEQYF.

This chain connects TRBV5-1 to TRBJ2-7; TRBD2 might be the D (6 bases). CDR1 SGHRS and CDR2 YFSETQ come from the germline V gene. The length of the CDR3 is 15 residues. V lost 4 bases, J lost 2 bases, and 16 bases lay in between. CDR3 sequence: CASSTGGTGTYEQYF. The CDR3, as DNA: TGCGCCAGCAGCACCGGAGGGACGGGAACCTACGAGCAGTACTTC.

The chain uses TRBV30 and TRBJ1-6; D call uncertain. In germline, CDR1 is GTSNPN, CDR2 SVGIG (reference sequence). This CDR3 comprises 13 residues. Between the trimmed V and J ends, which lost 0 bases and 11 bases, there was a span of 11 bases. CDR3 residues: CAWSVQVVAPLHF. CDR3 coding DNA: TGTGCCTGGAGTGTTCAGGTCGTTGCACCCCTCCACTTT.

The chain links TRBV14 to TRBJ1-1; no firm D call. Trimming removed 4 bases at V and 1 base at J, with 7 bases between. The CDR3 runs 13 residues. Per the germline V gene, CDR1 is SGHDN and CDR2 is FVKESK. This chain's CDR3 is CASSLEPNTEAFF. The CDR3 DNA follows: TGTGCCAGCAGCCTGGAGCCGAACACTGAAGCTTTCTTT. Full variable domain (rest looked up from reference TRBV14 and TRBJ1-1): EAGVTQFPSHSVIEKGQTVTLRCDPISGHDNLYWYRRVMGKEIKFLLHFVKESKQDESGMPNNRFLAERTGGTYSTLKVQPAELEDSGVYFCASSLEPNTEAFFGQGTRLTVV.

The chain combines TRBV12-5 with TRBJ2-3; TRBD2 matches 16 bases. The CDR3 has 20 amino acids. CDR1 and CDR2 from the germline V gene are LGHNT and FRNRAP. Unmatched junction bases numbered 6, after V lost 0 bases and J lost 0 bases. CDR3 coding DNA: TGTGCTAGTGGTTTGGTTCTGGGGGGACTAGCGGGAGGGAGCACAGATACGCAGTATTTT. It codes for CASGLVLGGLAGGSTDTQYF.

J is TRBJ1-2 and V is TRBV7-9; D is ambiguous. The CDR3 extends over 14 amino acids. V lost 1 base, J lost 0 bases, and 6 bases lay in between. The germline CDR1 and CDR2 sequences are SEHNR and FQNEAQ (reference sequence). CDR3 residues: CASSLVKPNYGYTF. The CDR3 nucleotides read TGTGCCAGCAGCTTAGTCAAGCCTAACTATGGCTACACCTTC.

In nucleotides, the CDR3 is TGTGCCAGCAGTTACTCCCCAGGGGCTCGCGAGGATGGCTACACCTTC. Amino acids: CASSYSPGAREDGYTF. The chain couples TRBV6-5 to TRBJ1-2; maybe TRBD1 (6 bases). Germline CDR1 MNHEY, CDR2 SVGAGI. Trimming took 0 bases from V and 6 from J, leaving 17 bases between them. The CDR3 length is 16 residues.

This clone has more than one count but fewer than ten. The chain uses TRBV6-5 and TRBJ1-1; TRBD1 might be the D (6 bases). The CDR3 has 14 amino acids. Per the germline V gene, CDR1 is MNHEY and CDR2 is SVGAGI. Trimming cost V 6 bases and J 1 base, with 12 bases left between them. CDR3 in amino acids: CASSHRQENTEAFF. CDR3 nucleotide sequence: TGTGCCAGCAGCCACCGACAGGAGAACACTGAAGCTTTCTTT.

The rearrangement links TRBV6-4 to TRBJ2-1; TRBD2 agrees at 9 bases. The CDR3 length is 19 residues. After removal of 4 bases from V and 0 bases from J, the junction contained 13 bases not matched to a gene. In germline, CDR1 is MRHNA, CDR2 SNTAGT. The CDR3 reads CASSGGGRAGGSSYNEQFF. The DNA for the CDR3 is TGTGCCAGCAGTGGTGGCGGGAGGGCCGGTGGTAGCTCCTACAATGAGCAGTTCTTC.

This chain links TRBV2 with TRBJ2-5; D may be TRBD1 (6 bases). The ends were cut back, 8 bases at V and 5 bases at J, with 24 bases in the middle. The germline V gene encodes CDR1 SNHLY and CDR2 FYNNEI. The CDR3 spans 16 residues. The CDR3 DNA sequence: TGTGCCAGCCGCCGCTCCAGTACAGGGTTCACGGAGACCCAGTACTTC. It translates to CASRRSSTGFTETQYF. Combining the CDR3 with reference TRBV2 and TRBJ2-5 gives the whole variable domain EPEVTQTPSHQVTQMGQEVILRCVPISNHLYFYWYRQILGQKVEFLVSFYNNEISEKSEIFDDQFSVERPDGSNFTLKIRSTKLEDSAMYFCASRRSSTGFTETQYFGPGTRLLVL.

This clone was observed a few times. V is TRBV28 and J is TRBJ2-5, with TRBD1 identical over 7 bases. Trimming cost V 5 bases and J 2 bases; bases outside gene matches: 2. The germline V gene encodes CDR1 MDHEN and CDR2 SYDVKM. The CDR3 length is 13 residues. DNA for the CDR3: TGTGCCAGCAGTGGGGGACAGCAAGAGACCCAGTACTTC. Its protein product is CASSGGQQETQYF. The full variable domain, rest sourced from reference TRBV28 and TRBJ2-5, is DVKVTQSSRYLVKRTGEKVFLECVQDMDHENMFWYRQDPGLGLRLIYFSYDVKMKEKGDIPEGYSVSREKKERFSLILESASTNQTSMYLCASSGGQQETQYFGPGTRLLVL.

This rearrangement joins TRBV4-1 to TRBJ1-6, with D perhaps matching TRBD1 (5 bases). Germline values: CDR1 MGHRA, CDR2 YSYEKL. The V gene lost 4 bases and the J gene lost 3 bases, with 7 bases spanning the gap. There are 14 residues in the CDR3. CDR3: CASSLQGYNSPLHF. DNA of the CDR3: TGCGCCAGCAGCCTCCAGGGCTATAATTCACCCCTCCACTTT.

This clone was observed a handful of times. CDR3 coding DNA: TGCAGCGTCGTTTTTCTAGGTCGGGTGAGCACAGATACGCAGTATTTT. It encodes CSVVFLGRVSTDTQYF. V and J are TRBV29-1 and TRBJ2-3; D gene uncertain. Trimming left V 6 bases short and J 0 bases short, with 19 bases between. Germline V gene sequence: CDR1 SQVTM, CDR2 ANQGSEA. CDR3 length: 16 residues.

The gene calls are TRBV28 and TRBJ2-5; TRBD1 might be the D (5 bases). Germline V CDR1 and CDR2: MDHEN, SYDVKM. The CDR3 is 15 amino acids. V was cut by 2 bases and J by 2 bases, with 12 bases left in between. The CDR3 DNA is TGTGCCAGCAGTTTACGCCAGGGTAGACAAGAGACCCAGTACTTC. Amino acid sequence: CASSLRQGRQETQYF.

The chain links TRBV7-2 to TRBJ2-1, with D possibly matching TRBD2 (6 bases). The length of the CDR3 is 13 residues. CDR1 and CDR2 (germline): SGHTA, FQGNSA. Trimming took off 0 bases at V and 9 bases at J, with 9 bases between the two ends. CDR3 DNA: TGTGCCAGCAGCTTAGCACTAGCCGCTGAGCAGTTCTTC. Protein: CASSLALAAEQFF.